These T cell receptor beta chains were read from a single sample in a study of blood T cells in healthy people across ages. TCRdb re-called the 5' RACE reads with MiXCR, one entry per CDR3 protein. The profile covers about 680,000 distinct CDR3 sequences, with around 49% appearing a single time and 30% to 35% taken by the ten largest. The sequencing sample was made of blood. These receptors came from a woman aged 55-70 years in good health. CDR3s include the opening cysteine and the closing phenylalanine or tryptophan. A D gene is named only where the DNA matches it firmly. Only some rows state a clone size, as once, few, many or a class for expanded clones.

V	J	D	size	CDR3	DNA
TRBV11-2	TRBJ2-3	.	.	CASSLRSGRLTDTQYF	TGTGCCAGCAGCTTGCGTAGTGGGAGGCTCACAGATACGCAGTATTTT
TRBV7-6	TRBJ2-5	TRBD1	few	CASSTGTGGLETQYF	TGTGCCAGCAGCACCGGGACAGGGGGTCTAGAGACCCAGTACTTC
TRBV12-3/TRBV12-4	TRBJ2-5	.	few	CASSFRGRETQYF	TGTGCCAGCAGTTTCCGGGGTCGGGAGACCCAGTACTTC
TRBV7-2	TRBJ1-2	TRBD1	few	CASSLVGKGQGNGYTF	TGTGCCAGCAGCTTAGTAGGGAAAGGACAGGGTAATGGCTACACCTTC
TRBV2	TRBJ2-7	.	.	CASSALSSTYEQYF	TGTGCCAGCAGTGCGTTAAGCAGCACCTACGAGCAGTACTTC
TRBV5-1	TRBJ2-2	TRBD1	.	CASSMTGGNTGELFF	TGCGCCAGCAGCATGACAGGGGGGAACACCGGGGAGCTGTTTTTT
TRBV29-1	TRBJ1-4	.	few	CSGTNEKLFF	TGCAGCGGAACAAATGAAAAACTGTTTTTT
TRBV28	TRBJ1-4	.	few	CASRSFVTVATNEKLFF	TGTGCCAGCAGATCGTTTGTCACTGTCGCAACTAATGAAAAACTGTTTTTT
TRBV7-2	TRBJ2-3	.	.	CAAGATASTDTQYF	TGTGCCGCGGGGGCGACTGCTAGCACAGATACGCAGTATTTT
TRBV5-1	TRBJ2-3	.	.	CASSPLSGYTQYF	TGCGCCAGCAGCCCTCTCTCGGGCTATACGCAGTATTTT
TRBV28	TRBJ2-7	TRBD2	.	CASTRGGLGEQYF	TGTGCCAGCACCCGGGGAGGGCTCGGCGAGCAGTACTTC
TRBV20-1	TRBJ2-3	TRBD2	.	CSALASGRSPDTQYF	TGCAGTGCTCTAGCTAGCGGGAGATCCCCAGATACGCAGTATTTT
TRBV11-1	TRBJ2-7	.	.	CASSFSLAQQYF	TGTGCCAGCAGCTTCTCGCTAGCGCAGCAGTACTTC
TRBV28	TRBJ2-5	.	few	CASRSTGMGTQYF	TGTGCCAGCAGGTCCACAGGGATGGGGACCCAGTACTTC
TRBV4-3	TRBJ2-5	.	many	CASSQASGETQYF	TGCGCCAGCAGCCAAGCCTCCGGAGAGACCCAGTACTTC
TRBV20-1	TRBJ2-7	.	few	CSADGGLGLSSYEQYF	TGCAGTGCTGACGGAGGCTTGGGGCTGAGCTCCTACGAGCAGTACTTC
TRBV4-2	TRBJ2-3	TRBD1	few	CASSQEGQGAGDTQYF	TGTGCCAGCAGCCAAGAAGGACAGGGGGCTGGAGATACGCAGTATTTT